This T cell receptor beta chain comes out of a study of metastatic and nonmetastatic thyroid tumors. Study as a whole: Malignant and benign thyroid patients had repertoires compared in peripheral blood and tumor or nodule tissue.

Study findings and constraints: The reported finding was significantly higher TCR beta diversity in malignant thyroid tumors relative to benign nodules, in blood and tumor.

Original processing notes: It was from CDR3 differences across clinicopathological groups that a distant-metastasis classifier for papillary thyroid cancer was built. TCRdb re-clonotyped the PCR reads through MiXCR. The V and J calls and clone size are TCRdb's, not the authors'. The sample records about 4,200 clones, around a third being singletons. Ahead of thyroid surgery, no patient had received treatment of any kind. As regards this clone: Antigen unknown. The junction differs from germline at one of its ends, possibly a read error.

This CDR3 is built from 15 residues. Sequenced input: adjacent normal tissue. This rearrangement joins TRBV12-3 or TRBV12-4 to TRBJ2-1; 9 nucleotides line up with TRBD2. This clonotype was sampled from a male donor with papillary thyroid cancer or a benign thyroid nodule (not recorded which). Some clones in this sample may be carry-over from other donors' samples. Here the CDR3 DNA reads TGTGCCAGCAGCTTAGCGGGAGTGGTAGGAGGTGAGCAGTTCTTC. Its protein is CASSLAGVVGGEQFF.